The 5 T cell receptor beta chains in this list originate from one sample, sequenced in a study of T-cell reconstitution after alpha-beta-depleted transplantation in children (dated by TCRdb to 2016 to 2017). This sample's treatment or condition label indicates: allogeneic hematopoietic cell transplantation with graft depleted of TCRalphabeta T cells and CD19 B cells. The library was made by PCR. Sequencing relied on an Illumina HiSeq 2500. To normalize quantification of the TCRbeta repertoire, the TCR libraries were built with molecular barcoding that relied on unique molecular identifiers. Using fastp trimming at Q25 and MiXCR clonotype assembly, TCRdb reanalyzed the public sequencing data and kept in-frame beta chains. Rows merge per CDR3 protein into single entries with the most common DNA and genes. Counted in this sample were fewer than 550,000 distinct CDR3 sequences; over 10% of them appeared once. 14% of the sample lies in the top ten.

Here the sequenced sample was PBMCs, mostly from graft donor cells, taken 180 days after TCRalphabeta/CD19-depleted stem cell transplant. Source of these receptors: a female patient aged 2-15 years who had a stem cell transplant for aplastic anemia, so the T cells may come from the graft donor.

This clonotype appeared many times. The chain employs TRBV7-9 and TRBJ2-1, with D possibly matching TRBD2 (6 bases). The germline V and J ends were trimmed by 11 bases and 1 base, with 15 bases remaining between them. CDR3 length: 14 residues. The germline CDR1 and CDR2 sequences are SEHNR and FQNEAQ (reference sequence). CDR3 sequence: CALYREWSYNEQFF. The CDR3 nucleotides read TGTGCCCTATACCGGGAGTGGTCCTACAATGAGCAGTTCTTC.

This clonotype was detected many times. The genes are TRBV7-2 and TRBJ2-7; TRBD1 might be the D (5 bases). Germline CDR1 and CDR2: SGHTA and FQGNSA. The CDR3 is 12 amino acids. Between the trimmed V and J ends, which lost 5 bases and 4 bases, there was a span of 9 bases. The CDR3 DNA is TGTGCCAGCAGCACGGACAATTACGAGCAGTACTTC. Protein sequence: CASSTDNYEQYF. The variable domain in full, completed from reference TRBV7-2 and TRBJ2-7, reads GAGVSQSPSNKVTEKGKDVELRCDPISGHTALYWYRQSLGQGLEFLIYFQGNSAPDKSGLPSDRFSAERTGGSVSTLTIQRTQQEDSAVYLCASSTDNYEQYFGPGTRLTVT.

The V gene is TRBV7-9, the J gene TRBJ1-1; tentatively, D is TRBD1 (5 bases). Trimming removed 3 bases at V and 1 base at J, with 9 bases between. The CDR3 loop spans 14 amino acids. CDR1 is SEHNR, CDR2 FQNEAQ, per germline (reference sequence). This CDR3 is CASSFWDPNTEAFF. The CDR3 coding sequence is TGTGCCAGCAGCTTCTGGGACCCGAACACTGAAGCTTTCTTT.

The CDR3 nucleotides are TGTGCCAGCAGCTTCAGAACTAGCGGGAGGAGGAATGAGCAGTTCTTC. Translation gives CASSFRTSGRRNEQFF. V and J are TRBV7-2 and TRBJ2-1, with 12 bases that match TRBD2. This CDR3 has 16 amino acids. The germline V gene encodes CDR1 SGHTA and CDR2 FQGNSA. J was trimmed by 7 bases and V by 3 bases; bases with no gene match: 7.

This sequence joins TRBV7-2 and TRBJ2-1, with D possibly matching TRBD2 (7 bases). This CDR3 has 17 amino acids. Germline V gene sequence: CDR1 SGHTA, CDR2 FQGNSA. Deletions cut 0 bases from V and 5 bases from J, with 17 bases between. The CDR3 DNA follows: TGTGCCAGCAGCTTAGCGGGGGCGGCTAGCGGACACAATGAGCAGTTCTTC. Its translation is CASSLAGAASGHNEQFF.